The sequence of this TCR beta chain was determined in a study of shared clonotypes between healthy human individuals. Generated by immunoSEQ multiplex PCR, the TCRdb table keeps only in-frame clones and is missing some. The sample gives hundreds of thousands of clones, 95% to 97% of which show up once; roughly 0.06% is in the top ten. The V gene end was trimmed by 4 bases and the J gene end by 6 bases; junction bases not matched to a gene: 5. Germline loops: CDR1 SGHDT, CDR2 YYEEEE. The CDR3 length is 14 residues. The chain combines TRBV5-6 with TRBJ2-7; 12 nucleotides align to TRBD2. The sequence derives from a woman aged 25 to 39 in good health. Sequencing was carried out using naive CD4+ T cells sorted from blood. Subset indicated: CD45RA+ positively selected. CDR3 sequence: CASSRLAGVGEQYF. CDR3 bases: TGTGCCAGCAGCCGACTAGCGGGAGTTGGCGAGCAGTACTTC. Together with reference TRBV5-6 and TRBJ2-7, the CDR3 gives the full variable domain: DAGVTQSPTHLIKTRGQQVTLRCSPKSGHDTVSWYQQALGQGPQFIFQYYEEEERQRGNFPDRFSGHQFPNYSSELNVNALLLGDSALYLCASSRLAGVGEQYFGPGTRLTVT.